Sequencing of this T cell receptor beta chain was carried out in a study of CD8+CD57+ T cells in acquired aplastic anemia. Whole-study findings and limits: Overlapping CD8+ CDR3 repertoires of patients and controls contained under 35 shared sequences.

The CDR3 length is 16 residues. Trimming took 0 bases from V and 0 from J; bases not matched to a gene: 5. Looked up from germline, CDR1 is GTSNPN and CDR2 is SVGIG (reference sequence). As concerns this clonotype: What it binds is unknown.

By flow cytometry, patients selected for sequencing had shown an expansion of CD8+CD57+ cells. No therapy was given to patients before blood sampling. Both TCR beta VDJ combination and CDR3 sequence profiling were carried out. Genomic DNA was the template for this profiling. TCRdb redid the calling of the reads with MiXCR, one entry per CDR3 protein. The table shows approximately 190,000 distinct CDR3 sequences, with approximately 48% occurring only once. This receptor was identified in a human donor with aplastic anemia. Input material: sorted CD4+, CD8+, or CD8+CD57+ T cells (not recorded which) from PBMCs. This rearrangement joins TRBV30 to TRBJ2-7, with 10 nucleotides matching TRBD1. The CDR3 sequence: CAWSVRQGATSYEQYF. In nucleotides, the CDR3 is TGTGCCTGGAGTGTACGACAGGGGGCTACCTCCTACGAGCAGTACTTC.